This T cell receptor (beta chain) came from a study of siplizumab effects on memory and regulatory T cells. V shed 3 bases and J 7 bases; nucleotides not matched to a gene: 1. Germline CDR1 is MGHRA and CDR2 is YSYEKL. The CDR3 has 14 residues. This clone was seen only once. Its specificity is unknown. Assay: immunoSEQ multiplex PCR; the TCRdb copy retains only in-frame clones and omits some. Of roughly 50,000 clones in the sample, roughly 87% were seen once. Study conclusions and caveats: Assignment of a naive or memory phenotype failed for roughly 80-97% of the proliferating CD4+ or CD8+ clones.

Sequenced material: naive CD8+ T cells sorted from blood. The source of this sequence is a human donor in good health. This rearrangement joins TRBV4-1 to TRBJ1-4; 11 bases are a match to TRBD1. The CDR3 loop is CASSQDRGLEKLFF. In DNA, the CDR3 is TGCGCCAGCAGCCAGGACAGGGGGCTTGAAAAACTGTTTTTT.